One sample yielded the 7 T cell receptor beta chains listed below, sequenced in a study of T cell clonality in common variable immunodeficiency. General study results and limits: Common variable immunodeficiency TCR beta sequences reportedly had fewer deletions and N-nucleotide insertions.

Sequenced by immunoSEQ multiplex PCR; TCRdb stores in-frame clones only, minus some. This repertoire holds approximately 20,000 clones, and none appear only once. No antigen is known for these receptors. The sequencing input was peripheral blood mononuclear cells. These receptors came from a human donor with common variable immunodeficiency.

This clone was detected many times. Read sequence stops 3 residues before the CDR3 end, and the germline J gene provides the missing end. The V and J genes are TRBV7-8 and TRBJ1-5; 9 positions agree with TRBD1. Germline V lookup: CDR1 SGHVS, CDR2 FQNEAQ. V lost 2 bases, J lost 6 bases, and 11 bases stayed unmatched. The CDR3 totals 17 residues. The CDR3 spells CASSLFPTGGSLQPQHF. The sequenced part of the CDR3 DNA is TGTGCCAGCAGCTTATTCCCGACAGGGGGTTCTCTTCAGCCC.

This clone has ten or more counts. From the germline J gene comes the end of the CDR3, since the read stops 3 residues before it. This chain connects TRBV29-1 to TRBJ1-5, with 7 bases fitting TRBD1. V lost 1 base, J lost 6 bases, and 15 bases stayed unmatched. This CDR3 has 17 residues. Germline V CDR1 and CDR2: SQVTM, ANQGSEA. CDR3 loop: CSVEGPAGGITRQPQHF. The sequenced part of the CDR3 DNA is TGCAGCGTTGAAGGGCCTGCAGGGGGAATCACTCGTCAGCCC.

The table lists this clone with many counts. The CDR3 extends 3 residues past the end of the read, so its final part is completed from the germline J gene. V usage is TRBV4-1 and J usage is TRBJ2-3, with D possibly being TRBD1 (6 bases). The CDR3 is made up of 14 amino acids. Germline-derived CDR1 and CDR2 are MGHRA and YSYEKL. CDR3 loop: CASSQDRQVSSQYF. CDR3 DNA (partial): TGCGCCAGCAGCCAAGACCGACAGGTCTCCTCG.

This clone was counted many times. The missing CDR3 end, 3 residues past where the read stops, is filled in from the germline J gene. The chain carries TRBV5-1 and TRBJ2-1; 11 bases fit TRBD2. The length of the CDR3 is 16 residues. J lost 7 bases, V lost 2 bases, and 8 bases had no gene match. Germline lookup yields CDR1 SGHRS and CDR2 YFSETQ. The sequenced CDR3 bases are TGCGCCAGCAGCTTTTGGCTAGCGGGGGGCGGGAATGAG. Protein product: CASSFWLAGGGNE. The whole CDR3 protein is CASSFWLAGGGNEQFF. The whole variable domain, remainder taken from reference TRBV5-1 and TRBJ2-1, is KAGVTQTPRYLIKTRGQQVTLSCSPISGHRSVSWYQQTPGQGLQFLFEYFSETQRNKGNFPGRFSGRQFSNSRSEMNVSTLELGDSALYLCASSFWLAGGGNEQFFGPGTRLTVL.

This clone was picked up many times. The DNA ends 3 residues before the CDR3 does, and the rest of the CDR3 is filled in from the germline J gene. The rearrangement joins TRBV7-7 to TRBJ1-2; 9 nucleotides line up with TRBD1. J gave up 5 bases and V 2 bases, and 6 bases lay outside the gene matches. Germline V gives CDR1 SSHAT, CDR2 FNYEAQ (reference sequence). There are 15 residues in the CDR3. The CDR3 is CASSLLQGALYGYTF. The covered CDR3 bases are TGTGCCAGCAGCTTATTACAGGGGGCTCTGTATGGC.

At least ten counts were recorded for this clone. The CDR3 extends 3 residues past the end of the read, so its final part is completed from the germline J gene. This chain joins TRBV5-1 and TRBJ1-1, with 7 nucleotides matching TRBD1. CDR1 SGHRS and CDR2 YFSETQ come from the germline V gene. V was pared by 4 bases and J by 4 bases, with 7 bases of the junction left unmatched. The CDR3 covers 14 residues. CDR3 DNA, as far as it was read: TGCGCCAGCAGCAGGGACAGTGATGGCACTGAA. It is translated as CASSRDSDGTE. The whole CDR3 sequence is CASSRDSDGTEAFF.

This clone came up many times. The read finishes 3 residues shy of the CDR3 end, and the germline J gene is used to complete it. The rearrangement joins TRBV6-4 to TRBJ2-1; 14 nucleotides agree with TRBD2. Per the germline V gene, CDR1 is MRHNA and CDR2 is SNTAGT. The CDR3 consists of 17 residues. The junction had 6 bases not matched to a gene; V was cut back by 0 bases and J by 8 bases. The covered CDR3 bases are TGTGCCAGCAGTGACTCTAAGACTAGCGGGGGGGCCGATGAG. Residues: CASSDSKTSGGADE. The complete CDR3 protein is CASSDSKTSGGADEQFF.